The sequence of this T cell receptor beta chain was determined in a study of blood T cell repertoires in COVID-19. Study summary: The samples span acute and convalescent COVID-19 from the United States, Italy and Spain. PBMCs, B-cell-depleted T cells, or T cells were the source of the cDNA or gDNA that made up the material.

Profiling relied on immunoSEQ multiplex PCR, and the TCRdb table lists in-frame clones only, not all of them. The table records approximately 140,000 clones, just over 85% of them present only once. From germline, CDR1 is LNHDA and CDR2 SQIVND (reference sequence). The length of the CDR3 is 15 residues. V gave up 5 bases and J gave up 0 bases, with 14 bases separating them. Sequencing input: peripheral blood. This TCR came from a man in his 70s with acute or convalescent COVID-19. The chain employs TRBV19 and TRBJ2-7, with D perhaps matching TRBD1 (7 bases). The CDR3 nucleotides are TGTGCCAGTAGTTTGGAGGGACAGAGCTCCTACGAGCAGTACTTC. Amino acids: CASSLEGQSSYEQYF. Drawing the rest from reference TRBV19 and TRBJ2-7, the complete variable domain is DGGITQSPKYLFRKEGQNVTLSCEQNLNHDAMYWYRQDPGQGLRLIYYSQIVNDFQKGDIAEGYSVSREKKESFPLTVTSAQKNPTAFYLCASSLEGQSSYEQYFGPGTRLTVT.